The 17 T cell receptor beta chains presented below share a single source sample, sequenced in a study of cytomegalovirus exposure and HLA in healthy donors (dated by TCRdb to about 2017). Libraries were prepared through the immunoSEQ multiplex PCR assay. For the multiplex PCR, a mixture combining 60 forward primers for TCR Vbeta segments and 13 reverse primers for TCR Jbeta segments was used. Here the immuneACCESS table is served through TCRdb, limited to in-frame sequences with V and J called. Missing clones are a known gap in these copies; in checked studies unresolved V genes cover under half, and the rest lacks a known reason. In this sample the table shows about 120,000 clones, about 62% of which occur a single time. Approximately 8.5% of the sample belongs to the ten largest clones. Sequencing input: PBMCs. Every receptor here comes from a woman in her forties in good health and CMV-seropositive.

The CDR3 region is CASSLVSNEQFF. CDR3 sequence (DNA): TGTGCCAGCAGCTTAGTCAGCAATGAGCAGTTCTTC. The gene calls are TRBV7-9 and TRBJ2-1; D gene ambiguous. Germline V gene sequence: CDR1 SEHNR, CDR2 FQNEAQ (reference sequence). V was shortened by 1 base and J by 6 bases, with 4 bases between the two germline ends. This CDR3 has 12 amino acids.

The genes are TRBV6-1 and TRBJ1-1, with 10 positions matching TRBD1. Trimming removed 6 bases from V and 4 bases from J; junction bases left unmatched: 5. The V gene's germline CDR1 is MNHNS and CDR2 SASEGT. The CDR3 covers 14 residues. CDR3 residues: CASRPDRGITEAFF. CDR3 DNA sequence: TGTGCCAGCAGACCGGACAGGGGGATCACTGAAGCTTTCTTT.

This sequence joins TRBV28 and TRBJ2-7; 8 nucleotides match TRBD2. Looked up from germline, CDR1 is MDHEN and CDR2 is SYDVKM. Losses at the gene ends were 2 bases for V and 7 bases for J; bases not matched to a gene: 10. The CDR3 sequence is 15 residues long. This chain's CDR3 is CASSLVQTSDGEQYF. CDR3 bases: TGTGCCAGCAGTTTAGTTCAGACTAGCGATGGGGAGCAGTACTTC.

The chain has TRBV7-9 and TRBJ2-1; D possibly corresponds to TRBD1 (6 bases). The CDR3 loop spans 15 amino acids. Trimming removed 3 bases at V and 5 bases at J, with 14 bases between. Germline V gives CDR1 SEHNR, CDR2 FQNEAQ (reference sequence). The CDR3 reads CASSFRRGGDNEQFF. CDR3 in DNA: TGTGCCAGCAGCTTTAGAAGAGGGGGTGACAATGAGCAGTTCTTC.

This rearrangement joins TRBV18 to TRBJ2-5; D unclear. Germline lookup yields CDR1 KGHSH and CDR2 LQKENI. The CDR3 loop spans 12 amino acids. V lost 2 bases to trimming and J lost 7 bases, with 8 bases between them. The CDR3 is CASSPLPGTQYF. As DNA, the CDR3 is TGTGCCAGCTCACCATTACCGGGGACCCAGTACTTC.

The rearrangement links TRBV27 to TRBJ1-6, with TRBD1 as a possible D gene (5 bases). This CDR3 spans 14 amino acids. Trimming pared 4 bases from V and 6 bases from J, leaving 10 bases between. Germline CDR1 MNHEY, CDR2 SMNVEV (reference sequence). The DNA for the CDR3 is TGTGCCAGCAGTTCGGGGGGGGGTAATTCACCCCTCCACTTT. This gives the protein CASSSGGGNSPLHF.

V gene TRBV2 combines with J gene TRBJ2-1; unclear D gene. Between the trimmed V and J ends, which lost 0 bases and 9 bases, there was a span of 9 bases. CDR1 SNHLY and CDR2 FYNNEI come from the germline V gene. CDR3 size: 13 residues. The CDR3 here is CASSEAPSAEQFF. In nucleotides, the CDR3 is TGTGCCAGCAGTGAAGCGCCCAGTGCTGAGCAGTTCTTC.

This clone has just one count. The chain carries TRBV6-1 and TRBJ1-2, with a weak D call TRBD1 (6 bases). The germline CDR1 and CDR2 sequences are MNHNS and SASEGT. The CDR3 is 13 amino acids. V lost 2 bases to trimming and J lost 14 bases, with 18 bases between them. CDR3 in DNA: TGTGCCAGCAGTGAACGGGACAAGGCCCCCTTTACCTTC. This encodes CASSERDKAPFTF.

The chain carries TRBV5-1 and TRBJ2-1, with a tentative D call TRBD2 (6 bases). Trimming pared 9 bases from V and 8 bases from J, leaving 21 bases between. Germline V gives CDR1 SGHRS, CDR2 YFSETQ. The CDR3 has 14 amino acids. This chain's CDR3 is CATRAGSKAYEQFF. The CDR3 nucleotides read TGCGCCACCCGAGCGGGCTCGAAGGCCTATGAGCAGTTCTTC.

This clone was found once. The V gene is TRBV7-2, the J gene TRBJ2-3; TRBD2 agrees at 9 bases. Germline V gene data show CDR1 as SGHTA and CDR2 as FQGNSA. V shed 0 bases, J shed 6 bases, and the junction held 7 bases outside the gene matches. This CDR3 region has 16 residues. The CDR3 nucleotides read TGTGCCAGCAGCTTAGCGGCTAGCGGGGCCCGGGATACGCAGTATTTT. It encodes CASSLAASGARDTQYF.

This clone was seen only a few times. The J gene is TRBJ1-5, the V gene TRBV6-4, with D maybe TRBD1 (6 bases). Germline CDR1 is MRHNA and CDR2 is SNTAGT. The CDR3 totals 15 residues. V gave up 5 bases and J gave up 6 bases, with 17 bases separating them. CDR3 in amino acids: CASSPQGGEGQPQHF. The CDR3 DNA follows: TGTGCCAGCAGTCCGCAAGGGGGGGAGGGTCAGCCCCAGCATTTT.

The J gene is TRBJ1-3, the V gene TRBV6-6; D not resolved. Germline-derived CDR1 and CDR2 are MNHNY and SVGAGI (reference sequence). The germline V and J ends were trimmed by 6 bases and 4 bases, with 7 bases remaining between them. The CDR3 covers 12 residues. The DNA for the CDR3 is TGTGCCAGCAGCACCACAGGAAACACCATATATTTT. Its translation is CASSTTGNTIYF.

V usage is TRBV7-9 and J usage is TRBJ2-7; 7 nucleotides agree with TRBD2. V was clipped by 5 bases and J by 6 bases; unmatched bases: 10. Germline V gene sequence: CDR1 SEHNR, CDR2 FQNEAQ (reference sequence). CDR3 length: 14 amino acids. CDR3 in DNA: TGTGCCAGCAGCCCTGTCGCGGGAGCATCCGAGCAGTACTTC. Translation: CASSPVAGASEQYF. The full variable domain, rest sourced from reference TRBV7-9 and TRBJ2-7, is DTGVSQNPRHKITKRGQNVTFRCDPISEHNRLYWYRQTLGQGPEFLTYFQNEAQLEKSRLLSDRFSAERPKGSFSTLEIQRTEQGDSAMYLCASSPVAGASEQYFGPGTRLTVT.

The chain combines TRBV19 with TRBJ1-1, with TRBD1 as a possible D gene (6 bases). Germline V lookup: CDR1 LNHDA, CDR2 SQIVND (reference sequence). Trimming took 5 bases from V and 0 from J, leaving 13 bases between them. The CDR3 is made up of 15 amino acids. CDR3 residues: CASSLRTAVNTEAFF. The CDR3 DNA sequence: TGTGCCAGTAGTCTCAGGACAGCCGTGAACACTGAAGCTTTCTTT. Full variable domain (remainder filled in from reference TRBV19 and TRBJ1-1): DGGITQSPKYLFRKEGQNVTLSCEQNLNHDAMYWYRQDPGQGLRLIYYSQIVNDFQKGDIAEGYSVSREKKESFPLTVTSAQKNPTAFYLCASSLRTAVNTEAFFGQGTRLTVV.

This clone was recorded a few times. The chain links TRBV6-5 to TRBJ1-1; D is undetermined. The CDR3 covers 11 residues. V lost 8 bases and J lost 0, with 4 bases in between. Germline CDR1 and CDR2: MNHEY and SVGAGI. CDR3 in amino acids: CASQMNTEAFF. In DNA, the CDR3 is TGTGCCAGCCAGATGAACACTGAAGCTTTCTTT.

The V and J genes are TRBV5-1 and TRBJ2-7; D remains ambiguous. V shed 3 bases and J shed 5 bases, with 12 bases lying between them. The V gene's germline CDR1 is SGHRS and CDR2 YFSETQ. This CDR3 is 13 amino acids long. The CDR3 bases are TGCGCCAGCAGCTCCCATCCACGGGACGAGCAGTACTTC. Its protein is CASSSHPRDEQYF. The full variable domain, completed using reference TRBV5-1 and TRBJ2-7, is KAGVTQTPRYLIKTRGQQVTLSCSPISGHRSVSWYQQTPGQGLQFLFEYFSETQRNKGNFPGRFSGRQFSNSRSEMNVSTLELGDSALYLCASSSHPRDEQYFGPGTRLTVT.

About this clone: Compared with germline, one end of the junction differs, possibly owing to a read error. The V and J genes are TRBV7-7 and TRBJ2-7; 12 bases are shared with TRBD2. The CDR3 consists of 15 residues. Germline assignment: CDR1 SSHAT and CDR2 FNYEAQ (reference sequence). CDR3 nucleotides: TGTGCTAGCAGTCCACTAGCGGGAGGAGCTTACGAGCAGTACTTC. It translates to CASSPLAGGAYEQYF.